This TCR beta chain was sequenced during a study of identifying expanded T cells in peripheral blood. The V gene lost 5 bases and the J gene lost 1 base, with 14 bases spanning the gap. There are 15 residues in the CDR3. The V gene's germline CDR1 is SEHNR and CDR2 FQNEAQ (reference sequence). The protocol was immunoSEQ multiplex PCR, while the TCRdb copy is restricted to in-frame clones and leaves out a portion. This table holds 97,000 or so clones, approximately 90% found once. The sample taken for sequencing was blood. The rearrangement uses TRBV7-9 and TRBJ2-5; D possibly corresponds to TRBD1 (5 bases). This clonotype was sampled from a person between 18 and 70 years old in good health. CDR3 sequence (DNA): TGTGCCAGCAGCCCCAAGGGGCAGACCCAAGAGACCCAGTACTTC. Translating it yields CASSPKGQTQETQYF.